This T cell receptor (beta chain) was retrieved from a study of shared clonotypes between healthy human individuals. The overall study: The study drew on a couple of women and a few men aged 18 to 49 as donors.

Germline lookup yields CDR1 MNHNY and CDR2 SVGAGI (reference sequence). Trimming removed 7 bases from V and 4 bases from J, with 10 bases in between. This CDR3 comprises 12 residues. The authors sequenced unsorted PBMC DNA on ten immunoSEQ deep assay plates. Generated by immunoSEQ multiplex PCR, the TCRdb table keeps only in-frame clones and is missing some. The sample comprises fewer than 550,000 clones, about 75% of which are singletons, and about an eighth rests with the top ten. Donors, healthy HIV-negative adults, lacked recent acute infections or vaccinations. The genes are TRBV6-6 and TRBJ1-2; no firm D call. The receptor's source is a middle-aged woman in good health. Some clones in this sample may be carry-over from other donors' samples. The material sequenced was PBMCs. The CDR3 is CASTPGVYGYTF. The CDR3 region has the DNA TGTGCCAGCACCCCAGGAGTCTATGGCTACACCTTC.